This passage covers 2 T cell receptor beta chains from one sample sequenced in a study of CXCR3-negative and CXCR3-positive naive CD8 T cells. The antigens for these receptors are not known. UMI labels and 5' RACE were used to prepare the TRB cDNA libraries. Reprocessing the 5' RACE reads, TCRdb reports a single entry for every CDR3 protein and omits DNA. This sample's clone table lists approximately 59,000 distinct CDR3 sequences. Broader study findings: In CXCR3-positive naive cells, the TRB CDR3s were more hydrophobic than in CXCR3-negative naive cells.

What was sequenced was naive CXCR3+ CD8+ T cells from blood. The subset is: CD45RO-CCR7+CD27+CD95- naive CD8+ T cells expressing CXCR3 (TNR3+). Receptors were obtained from a human donor in good health. Some clones in this sample may be carry-over from other donors' samples.

The rearrangement links TRBV6-5 to TRBJ2-3; TCRdb's D gene call, TRBD1, goes unchecked for lack of DNA. The CDR3 runs to 15 residues. Germline-derived CDR1 and CDR2 are MNHEY and SVGAGI. The CDR3 sequence is CASSYPRGGTDTQYF.

The V call is TRBV21-1, the J call TRBJ2-5; TCRdb proposes TRBD1, but this gene call is untestable without DNA. TRBV21-1 is classified as a pseudogene. This CDR3 has 17 residues. CDR3: CASSPRLFGTGGETQYF.